This T cell receptor beta chain is from a study of T cell responses to AZD1222 COVID-19 vaccine. Across the whole study: Analyses pooled second doses at about 4 or about 12 weeks. Study-wide results and caveats: Reportedly, nearly half of unique spike TCRs recognized epitopes outside B.1.351/B.1.1.7 mutations. Clonal diversity may have been underestimated in mostly white British donors.

V dropped 6 bases and J dropped 0 bases, with 8 bases sitting between them. The CDR3 extends over 13 amino acids. Germline CDR1 is SNHLY and CDR2 is FYNNEI. The assay was immunoSEQ multiplex PCR, and TCRdb's table has in-frame clones only and misses some. This table has 130,000 or so clones, roughly 85% appearing once. As regards this clone: Its antigen is not identified.

The source of this sequence is an adult in good health. Material: peripheral blood, obtained on day 0 of AZD1222 vaccination. The rearrangement links TRBV2 to TRBJ1-1; no firm D call. The CDR3 DNA follows: TGTGCCAGCAGATTGATGATGAACACTGAAGCTTTCTTT. Protein: CASRLMMNTEAFF.